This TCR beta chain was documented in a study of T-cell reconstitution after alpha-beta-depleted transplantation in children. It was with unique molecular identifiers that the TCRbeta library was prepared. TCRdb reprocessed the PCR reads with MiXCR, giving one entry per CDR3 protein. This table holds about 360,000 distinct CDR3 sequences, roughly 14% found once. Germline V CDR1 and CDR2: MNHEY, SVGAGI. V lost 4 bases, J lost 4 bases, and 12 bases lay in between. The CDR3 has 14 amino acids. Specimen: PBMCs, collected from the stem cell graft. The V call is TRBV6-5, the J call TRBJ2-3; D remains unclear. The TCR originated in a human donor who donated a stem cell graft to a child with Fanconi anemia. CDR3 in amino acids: CASSSLPAADTQYF. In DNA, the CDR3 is TGTGCCAGCAGTTCTCTTCCCGCTGCAGATACGCAGTATTTT.